The 30 T cell receptor beta chains in this list originate from one sample, sequenced in a study of cytomegalovirus exposure and HLA in healthy donors. 60 Vbeta and 13 Jbeta primers were used in PCR. Assay used: immunoSEQ multiplex PCR; TCRdb lists only in-frame clones, some missing. This sample has some 130,000 clones, with roughly three quarters found just once. Sample: PBMCs. The source is a woman aged 55-70 years in good health and CMV-seronegative.

This sequence joins TRBV27 and TRBJ2-7; TRBD1 matches 7 bases. Germline CDR1 MNHEY, CDR2 SMNVEV (reference sequence). The V segment lost 6 bases and the J segment 2 bases; nucleotides outside the gene matches: 4. The CDR3 has 13 residues. CDR3 sequence: CASRLGQTYEQYF. CDR3 DNA sequence: TGTGCCAGCAGACTGGGACAGACCTACGAGCAGTACTTC.

The chain recombines TRBV27 with TRBJ2-3, with D unclear. V gave up 6 bases and J gave up 1 base, with 8 bases separating them. Per the germline V gene, CDR1 is MNHEY and CDR2 is SMNVEV (reference sequence). The CDR3 contains 13 residues. CDR3: CASRRSGTDTQYF. CDR3 nucleotides: TGTGCCAGCAGACGGTCTGGCACAGATACGCAGTATTTT.

This chain joins TRBV9 and TRBJ2-5, with 9 bases aligning to TRBD1. CDR1 and CDR2 (germline): SGDLS, YYNGEE. CDR3 size: 14 residues. J gave up 5 bases and V 4 bases, and 6 bases lay outside the gene matches. CDR3 in amino acids: CASSTGTGRETQYF. CDR3 in DNA: TGTGCCAGCAGCACCGGGACAGGGAGGGAGACCCAGTACTTC.

This chain joins TRBV6-5 and TRBJ1-6, with 7 bases fitting TRBD1. V lost 5 bases, J lost 6 bases, and 7 bases stayed unmatched. Germline assignment: CDR1 MNHEY and CDR2 SVGAGI. The CDR3 loop spans 15 amino acids. The CDR3 nucleotides are TGTGCCAGCAGTCCCACCGGGACAGCTAATTCACCCCTCCACTTT. It encodes CASSPTGTANSPLHF.

Written as DNA, the CDR3 is TGTGCCATCAGGGTCGGGACTAGCGGGGGCAGCTCCTACAATGAGCAGTTCTTC. Protein sequence: CAIRVGTSGGSSYNEQFF. The chain links TRBV10-3 to TRBJ2-1; 14 bases fit TRBD2. The CDR3 loop spans 18 amino acids. V trimming: 6 bases; J trimming: 0 bases; junction bases outside the gene matches: 7. Looked up from germline, CDR1 is ENHRY and CDR2 is SYGVKD.

The chain has TRBV4-1 and TRBJ2-7; a weak D match, TRBD1 (6 bases). Germline V gene sequence: CDR1 MGHRA, CDR2 YSYEKL. V was cut by 2 bases and J by 0 bases, with 17 bases left in between. The length of the CDR3 is 17 residues. Here the CDR3 DNA reads TGCGCCAGCAGCCAATCCCCCGCCGGGGACACCTCCTACGAGCAGTACTTC. This encodes CASSQSPAGDTSYEQYF.

DNA of the CDR3: TGTGCCAGTAGTGGGGCGGGGGCGGGGATCGATACGCAGTATTTT. Translating it yields CASSGAGAGIDTQYF. The rearrangement links TRBV19 to TRBJ2-3; TRBD2 might be the D (7 bases). CDR3 length: 15 amino acids. Trimming pared 5 bases from V and 6 bases from J, leaving 18 bases between. Germline V gene sequence: CDR1 LNHDA, CDR2 SQIVND (reference sequence).

The chain uses TRBV6-1 and TRBJ1-2; the D gene is possibly TRBD1 (5 bases). There are 15 residues in the CDR3. CDR1 is MNHNS, CDR2 SASEGT, per germline. Trimming took off 5 bases at V and 1 base at J, with 14 bases between the two ends. CDR3 residues: CASSIPGLSNYGYTF. The CDR3 region has the DNA TGTGCCAGCAGTATCCCAGGGTTGAGTAACTATGGCTACACCTTC.

The chain carries TRBV29-1 and TRBJ2-7; D uncertain. Germline values: CDR1 SQVTM, CDR2 ANQGSEA. This CDR3 contains 15 residues. V was pared by 4 bases and J by 5 bases, with 21 bases between. The chain's CDR3 is CSVVRRELRNDEQYF. CDR3 sequence (DNA): TGCAGCGTTGTGCGGCGCGAGCTCCGAAATGACGAGCAGTACTTC.

V and J are TRBV28 and TRBJ2-5; a weak D match, TRBD1 (7 bases). The end of the DNA fits TRBJ2-7 better, so the J call may be wrong. Germline lookup yields CDR1 MDHEN and CDR2 SYDVKM. The CDR3 totals 18 residues. The CDR3 sequence is CASSSLPGDRIYLYEQYF. CDR3 DNA: TGTGCCAGCAGTTCTCTCCCGGGGGACAGAATCTACCTCTACGAGCAGTACTTC.

This clone was seen more than once but under ten times. This chain uses TRBV9 with TRBJ2-1; 10 nucleotides match TRBD2. The CDR3 consists of 16 residues. V shed 0 bases and J 7 bases; nucleotides not matched to a gene: 7. Germline V gene lookup returns CDR1 SGDLS and CDR2 YYNGEE. The CDR3 loop is CASSVGGLAGANEQFF. The CDR3 DNA is TGTGCCAGCAGCGTAGGAGGGCTAGCGGGAGCTAATGAGCAGTTCTTC.

This sequence joins TRBV4-1 and TRBJ2-7; 11 positions match TRBD2. The CDR3 totals 17 residues. V was pared by 9 bases and J by 3 bases, with 16 bases of the junction left unmatched. The V gene's germline CDR1 is MGHRA and CDR2 YSYEKL. The CDR3: CASNPEASGGKIYEQYF. As DNA, the CDR3 is TGCGCCAGTAACCCGGAGGCTAGCGGGGGGAAAATCTACGAGCAGTACTTC.

This chain connects TRBV4-2 to TRBJ2-2; 14 positions agree with TRBD2. Germline V gives CDR1 LGHNA, CDR2 YNFKEQ. The CDR3 covers 19 residues. V dropped 5 bases and J dropped 2; count of bases not matched to a gene: 10. This CDR3 reads CASSARLAGGPLNTGELFF. CDR3 coding DNA: TGTGCCAGCAGCGCTCGACTAGCGGGGGGGCCACTCAACACCGGGGAGCTGTTTTTT.

The rearrangement uses TRBV12-5 and TRBJ2-1; 7 nucleotides align to TRBD1. This CDR3 region has 14 residues. Germline values: CDR1 LGHNT, CDR2 FRNRAP. The ends lost 7 bases at V and 9 bases at J; junction bases unmatched: 12. Here the CDR3 reads CASAETGIGAEQFF. In DNA, the CDR3 is TGTGCTAGTGCCGAGACAGGGATTGGCGCTGAGCAGTTCTTC.

This clone has more than one count but fewer than ten. The rearrangement uses TRBV5-8 and TRBJ2-3, with TRBD2 matching 10 bases. The CDR3 covers 16 residues. In germline, CDR1 is SGHTS, CDR2 YDEGEE. V dropped 8 bases and J dropped 1; count of bases not matched to a gene: 10. CDR3 residues: CASPVLGTSGTDTQYF. The CDR3 DNA reads as TGTGCCAGTCCCGTCCTGGGGACTAGCGGCACAGATACGCAGTATTTT.

This clone has only a few counts. This chain links TRBV11-2 with TRBJ2-2; the match to TRBD2 covers 7 bases. This CDR3 is built from 16 residues. The germline V gene has CDR1 SGHAT and CDR2 FQNNGV. With V trimmed by 0 bases and J by 6 bases, 7 bases remained unmatched. DNA of the CDR3: TGTGCCAGCAGCTTAGACGGGAGGATAGCCGCCGGGGAGCTGTTTTTT. Encoded protein: CASSLDGRIAAGELFF.

This rearrangement joins TRBV9 to TRBJ1-1; D uncertain. CDR1 is SGDLS and CDR2 is YYNGEE in the germline V gene. V dropped 1 base and J dropped 1 base, with 8 bases sitting between them. This CDR3 has 14 residues. This CDR3 reads CASSVIGGNTEAFF. The CDR3 DNA reads TGTGCCAGCAGCGTAATCGGAGGGAACACTGAAGCTTTCTTT.

This chain links TRBV19 with TRBJ2-5; the match to TRBD2 covers 8 bases. V was pared by 5 bases and J by 2 bases, with 10 bases of the junction left unmatched. This CDR3 spans 16 amino acids. Germline CDR1 is LNHDA and CDR2 is SQIVND (reference sequence). This chain's CDR3 is CASSERSGSPQETQYF. CDR3 nucleotide sequence: TGTGCCAGTAGTGAACGGAGCGGGAGCCCACAAGAGACCCAGTACTTC.

This chain links TRBV11-2 with TRBJ1-2, with D possibly being TRBD1 (5 bases). Deletions cut 2 bases from V and 4 bases from J, with 17 bases between. Germline CDR1 is SGHAT and CDR2 is FQNNGV. This CDR3 is built from 16 residues. CDR3 in amino acids: CASSLSGGATSYGYTF. CDR3 sequence (DNA): TGTGCCAGCAGCTTATCAGGAGGGGCCACCTCCTATGGCTACACCTTC. The full variable domain, completed using reference TRBV11-2 and TRBJ1-2, is EAGVAQSPRYKIIEKRQSVAFWCNPISGHATLYWYQQILGQGPKLLIQFQNNGVVDDSQLPKDRFSAERLKGVDSTLKIQPAKLEDSAVYLCASSLSGGATSYGYTFGSGTRLTVV.

The chain carries TRBV29-1 and TRBJ2-7; 7 bases map to TRBD1. Germline loops: CDR1 SQVTM, CDR2 ANQGSEA. The CDR3 is 14 residues long. V lost 8 bases, J lost 3 bases, and 13 bases stayed unmatched. In nucleotides, the CDR3 is TGCAGCCCCGGGGCAGGGGGTTTTTGCTACGAGCAGTACTTC. This translates into CSPGAGGFCYEQYF.

CDR3 sequence (DNA): TGTGCCAGTAGTGACGGACAGGGCCGAACAGTAGCGCGGTTCACCGGGGAGCTGTTTTTT. Translation: CASSDGQGRTVARFTGELFF. V gene TRBV19 combines with J gene TRBJ2-2; TRBD1 matches at 8 bases. CDR1 and CDR2 (germline): LNHDA, SQIVND (reference sequence). J gave up 4 bases and V 5 bases, and 21 bases lay outside the gene matches. This CDR3 has 20 residues.

This CDR3 reads CASRVPDPRAGNTIYF. In nucleotides, the CDR3 is TGCGCCAGCAGGGTTCCCGATCCCCGGGCTGGAAACACCATATATTTT. The genes are TRBV10-1 and TRBJ1-3, with unresolved D. Between the trimmed V and J ends, which lost 6 bases and 2 bases, there was a span of 17 bases. Germline V gene lookup returns CDR1 WNHNN and CDR2 SYGVQD (reference sequence). This CDR3 is 16 amino acids long.

V and J are TRBV18 and TRBJ2-5; TRBD1 aligns across 12 bases. The last part of the DNA fits TRBJ2-7 better; the J call may be wrong. Germline-derived CDR1 and CDR2 are KGHSH and LQKENI. The CDR3 has 16 residues. As DNA, the CDR3 is TGTGCCAGCTCACCACGGGGGACAGGGGGCGCCTACGAGCAGTACTTC. This encodes CASSPRGTGGAYEQYF.

The rearrangement uses TRBV27 and TRBJ2-1; the match to TRBD2 covers 12 bases. The V gene end was trimmed by 2 bases and the J gene end by 15 bases; junction bases not matched to a gene: 5. CDR3 length: 13 residues. Germline assignment: CDR1 MNHEY and CDR2 SMNVEV (reference sequence). The CDR3 nucleotides are TGTGCCAGCAGTTTAACTAGCGGGGGGCCGGGGTTCTTC. Residues: CASSLTSGGPGFF.

V usage is TRBV28 and J usage is TRBJ2-5; 11 bases map to TRBD1. The J call could be wrong; TRBJ2-7 is a better fit for the DNA end. The CDR3 sequence is 17 residues long. Per germline, CDR1 MDHEN and CDR2 SYDVKM. DNA of the CDR3: TGTGCCAGCAGCCCAGCCCCGGGACAGGGGGTAGGTTACGAGCAGTACTTC. Its translation is CASSPAPGQGVGYEQYF.

The chain employs TRBV10-3 and TRBJ1-1, with D maybe TRBD1 (5 bases). The ends were cut back, 4 bases at V and 5 bases at J, with 14 bases in the middle. The germline CDR1 and CDR2 sequences are ENHRY and SYGVKD. This CDR3 has 14 amino acids. The CDR3 loop reads CAISADGGGTEAFF. As DNA, the CDR3 is TGTGCCATCAGTGCCGACGGCGGGGGGACTGAAGCTTTCTTT.

This clone was found a few times. CDR3 loop: CASAERGQANEKLFF. CDR3 nucleotide sequence: TGCGCCAGCGCGGAAAGGGGGCAAGCTAATGAAAAACTGTTTTTT. The chain recombines TRBV5-1 with TRBJ1-4, with 7 bases that match TRBD1. CDR3 length: 15 amino acids. CDR1 and CDR2 (germline): SGHRS, YFSETQ. J was trimmed by 3 bases and V by 7 bases; bases with no gene match: 9.

Of note for this clone: The sample has other DNA sequences that encode this CDR3 too. J is TRBJ1-2 and V is TRBV6-6; no clear D. The germline V gene has CDR1 MNHNY and CDR2 SVGAGI (reference sequence). The CDR3 is made up of 12 amino acids. Trimming took off 2 bases at V and 4 bases at J, with 5 bases between the two ends. CDR3 amino acids: CASSYGSYGYTF. The CDR3 DNA sequence: TGTGCCAGCAGTTACGGCAGCTATGGCTACACCTTC.

The chain combines TRBV5-5 with TRBJ1-2, with 9 bases matching TRBD1. The V segment lost 3 bases and the J segment 13 bases; nucleotides outside the gene matches: 10. The CDR3 length is 13 residues. Germline values: CDR1 SGHKS, CDR2 YYEKEE (reference sequence). The chain's CDR3 is CASSSGRTGVLTF. The CDR3 DNA is TGTGCCAGCAGCTCGGGTCGGACAGGGGTTCTCACCTTC. Combining the CDR3 with reference TRBV5-5 and TRBJ1-2 gives the whole variable domain DAGVTQSPTHLIKTRGQQVTLRCSPISGHKSVSWYQQVLGQGPQFIFQYYEKEERGRGNFPDRFSARQFPNYSSELNVNALLLGDSALYLCASSSGRTGVLTFGSGTRLTVV.

V gene TRBV18 combines with J gene TRBJ2-5, with a tentative D call TRBD1 (5 bases). Trimming pared 3 bases from V and 1 base from J, leaving 9 bases between. The length of the CDR3 is 14 residues. CDR1 is KGHSH and CDR2 is LQKENI in the germline V gene. This chain's CDR3 is CASSPKTVQETQYF. CDR3 nucleotides: TGTGCCAGCTCACCGAAGACAGTCCAAGAGACCCAGTACTTC.